The rows below give T cell receptor beta chains drawn from one sample of a study of T cells after yellow fever vaccination. Using its own MiXCR run on the 5' RACE reads, TCRdb lists one record per CDR3 protein. Of roughly 150,000 distinct CDR3 sequences listed, 6.5% to 8.5% are singletons. The sample consisted of CD4+ T cells sorted from PBMCs, taken 5 days after the yellow fever booster vaccination. All receptors come from a man aged 25-45 years who received the YFV17D yellow fever vaccine. The CDR3 runs from the conserved cysteine through the conserved F or W. Fields, in order: D gene, J gene, clone size, V gene, CDR3 protein, CDR3 DNA. A D gene is named only where the DNA matches it firmly. Clone size is stated in some rows and not others, as once, few, many or a class when expanded.

d_gene: -; j_gene: TRBJ1-1; abundance: many; v_gene: TRBV7-8; CDR3aa: CASSPRGFVGTEAFF; CDR3nt: TGTGCCAGCAGCCCGAGGGGGTTTGTCGGAACTGAAGCTTTCTTT
d_gene: -; j_gene: TRBJ1-1; abundance: -; v_gene: TRBV7-9; CDR3aa: CASSLVVGGGTEAFF; CDR3nt: TGTGCCAGCAGCTTAGTCGTGGGTGGGGGCACTGAAGCTTTCTTT
d_gene: TRBD1; j_gene: TRBJ1-2; abundance: few; v_gene: TRBV5-1; CDR3aa: CASSPQGAQTGYTF; CDR3nt: TGCGCCAGCAGCCCACAGGGGGCCCAGACGGGCTACACCTTC
d_gene: -; j_gene: TRBJ1-5; abundance: many; v_gene: TRBV20-1; CDR3aa: CSARGVEGNQPQHF; CDR3nt: TGCAGTGCTAGGGGGGTTGAAGGCAATCAGCCCCAGCATTTT
d_gene: -; j_gene: TRBJ2-3; abundance: many; v_gene: TRBV7-2; CDR3aa: CASSLVTGTDTQYF; CDR3nt: TGTGCCAGCAGCTTAGTCACAGGAACAGATACGCAGTATTTT
d_gene: TRBD2; j_gene: TRBJ2-3; abundance: -; v_gene: TRBV6-5; CDR3aa: CASSYSIGGGDTQYF; CDR3nt: TGTGCCAGCAGTTACTCGATCGGGGGGGGGGATACGCAGTATTTT
d_gene: -; j_gene: TRBJ2-1; abundance: many; v_gene: TRBV5-1; CDR3aa: CASSLSTSSYNEQFF; CDR3nt: TGCGCCAGCAGCTTGTCGACGAGCTCCTACAATGAGCAGTTCTTC
d_gene: TRBD2; j_gene: TRBJ2-7; abundance: many; v_gene: TRBV19; CDR3aa: CASRTSGSSYEQYF; CDR3nt: TGTGCCAGTAGGACTAGCGGGAGCTCCTACGAGCAGTACTTC
d_gene: -; j_gene: TRBJ2-1; abundance: many; v_gene: TRBV5-4; CDR3aa: CASSLGRSSVDNEQFF; CDR3nt: TGTGCCAGCAGCTTGGGGAGGTCTAGCGTTGACAATGAGCAGTTCTTC
d_gene: -; j_gene: TRBJ2-7; abundance: many; v_gene: TRBV7-2; CDR3aa: CASSLNQPYEQYF; CDR3nt: TGTGCCAGCAGCTTAAACCAACCCTACGAGCAGTACTTC
d_gene: TRBD2; j_gene: TRBJ2-1; abundance: -; v_gene: TRBV5-4; CDR3aa: CASSLGTSGWSSYNEQFF; CDR3nt: TGTGCCAGCAGCTTAGGGACTAGCGGGTGGAGCTCCTACAATGAGCAGTTCTTC
d_gene: -; j_gene: TRBJ2-7; abundance: many; v_gene: TRBV9; CDR3aa: CASSSRESWFLYF; CDR3nt: TGTGCCAGCAGCTCAAGGGAGTCATGGTTTCTGTACTTC
d_gene: TRBD1; j_gene: TRBJ2-7; abundance: many; v_gene: TRBV5-4; CDR3aa: CASSLMAGQGAYEQYF; CDR3nt: TGTGCCAGCAGCTTGATGGCGGGACAGGGGGCCTACGAGCAGTACTTC
d_gene: -; j_gene: TRBJ2-6; abundance: few; v_gene: TRBV20-1; CDR3aa: CCVQRLLPLSGANVLTF; CDR3nt: TGCTGTGTCCAAAGGCTTCTTCCTCTCTCTGGGGCCAACGTCCTGACTTTC
d_gene: -; j_gene: TRBJ1-5; abundance: many; v_gene: TRBV12-3/TRBV12-4; CDR3aa: CASSQDSAWPQHF; CDR3nt: TGTGCCAGCAGTCAGGATTCAGCGTGGCCCCAGCATTTT
d_gene: -; j_gene: TRBJ2-2; abundance: many; v_gene: TRBV30; CDR3aa: CAWNKDIRGGELFF; CDR3nt: TGTGCCTGGAACAAGGACATCCGGGGGGGGGAGCTGTTTTTT
d_gene: -; j_gene: TRBJ2-3; abundance: many; v_gene: TRBV7-2; CDR3aa: CASSPSGTSTDTQYF; CDR3nt: TGTGCCAGCAGCCCCTCCGGGACTAGCACAGATACGCAGTATTTT
d_gene: -; j_gene: TRBJ2-1; abundance: many; v_gene: TRBV5-1; CDR3aa: CASKTEGGYNEQFF; CDR3nt: TGCGCCAGCAAAACGGAGGGAGGATACAATGAGCAGTTCTTC
d_gene: -; j_gene: TRBJ2-2; abundance: few; v_gene: TRBV11-3; CDR3aa: CASSFSSLRTGELFF; CDR3nt: TGTGCCAGCAGCTTCAGTAGTCTACGTACCGGGGAGCTGTTTTTT
d_gene: TRBD2; j_gene: TRBJ2-5; abundance: -; v_gene: TRBV20-1; CDR3aa: CSARDRVAGIDQYF; CDR3nt: TGCAGTGCTAGAGATAGAGTAGCGGGGATCGACCAGTACTTC
d_gene: TRBD1; j_gene: TRBJ2-1; abundance: many; v_gene: TRBV23-1; CDR3aa: CASSHPDRDGGFF; CDR3nt: TGCGCCAGCAGTCACCCCGACAGGGATGGGGGGTTCTTC
d_gene: -; j_gene: TRBJ2-5; abundance: many; v_gene: TRBV4-2; CDR3aa: CASSHRGPRETQYF; CDR3nt: TGTGCCAGCAGCCACCGGGGGCCGAGGGAGACCCAGTACTTC
d_gene: TRBD1; j_gene: TRBJ2-7; abundance: many; v_gene: TRBV7-2; CDR3aa: CASRRAGGDEQYF; CDR3nt: TGTGCCAGCCGGCGGGCAGGGGGCGACGAGCAGTACTTC
d_gene: TRBD1; j_gene: TRBJ2-7; abundance: many; v_gene: TRBV5-1; CDR3aa: CASNPGTGLGEQYF; CDR3nt: TGCGCCAGCAACCCCGGGACAGGGCTTGGGGAGCAGTACTTC
d_gene: TRBD1; j_gene: TRBJ1-5; abundance: many; v_gene: TRBV23-1; CDR3aa: CASSRQGRLPQHF; CDR3nt: TGCGCCAGCAGCCGACAGGGAAGATTGCCCCAGCATTTT
d_gene: -; j_gene: TRBJ2-1; abundance: many; v_gene: TRBV7-8; CDR3aa: CASSLEGGRGSSYNEQFF; CDR3nt: TGTGCCAGCAGCTTAGAGGGGGGGCGGGGCAGCTCCTACAATGAGCAGTTCTTC
d_gene: TRBD1; j_gene: TRBJ2-2; abundance: many; v_gene: TRBV5-4; CDR3aa: CASSLWDRDTGELFF; CDR3nt: TGTGCCAGCAGCTTGTGGGACAGGGACACCGGGGAGCTGTTTTTT
d_gene: -; j_gene: TRBJ2-3; abundance: many; v_gene: TRBV7-2; CDR3aa: CASSPGLSTDTQYF; CDR3nt: TGTGCCAGCAGCCCGGGACTGAGCACAGATACGCAGTATTTT
d_gene: -; j_gene: TRBJ2-4; abundance: many; v_gene: TRBV20-1; CDR3aa: CSARGTGKNIQYF; CDR3nt: TGCAGTGCTAGGGGGACGGGCAAAAACATTCAGTACTTC
d_gene: -; j_gene: TRBJ2-5; abundance: many; v_gene: TRBV10-2; CDR3aa: CASREYRYQETQYF; CDR3nt: TGCGCCAGCAGGGAGTACAGATACCAAGAGACCCAGTACTTC
d_gene: -; j_gene: TRBJ2-5; abundance: many; v_gene: TRBV5-1; CDR3aa: CASSRRGGLAEETQYF; CDR3nt: TGCGCCAGCAGCCGAAGAGGGGGGCTTGCGGAAGAGACCCAGTACTTC
d_gene: -; j_gene: TRBJ2-3; abundance: few; v_gene: TRBV11-2; CDR3aa: CASSLVERSTDTQYF; CDR3nt: TGTGCCAGCAGCTTAGTGGAGCGATCCACAGATACGCAGTATTTT
d_gene: TRBD1; j_gene: TRBJ1-2; abundance: many; v_gene: TRBV28; CDR3aa: CASSAPGQGYGYTF; CDR3nt: TGTGCCAGCAGTGCCCCGGGACAGGGGTATGGCTACACCTTC
d_gene: -; j_gene: TRBJ2-7; abundance: many; v_gene: TRBV20-1; CDR3aa: CSPTVGSDEQYF; CDR3nt: TGCAGTCCAACCGTCGGCTCGGACGAGCAGTACTTC
d_gene: -; j_gene: TRBJ2-1; abundance: -; v_gene: TRBV15; CDR3aa: CATSEILITSYNEQFF; CDR3nt: TGTGCCACCAGCGAAATTCTAATAACCTCCTACAATGAGCAGTTCTTC
d_gene: -; j_gene: TRBJ2-7; abundance: many; v_gene: TRBV4-2; CDR3aa: CASSQAGGEQYF; CDR3nt: TGTGCCAGCAGCCAGGCGGGCGGCGAGCAGTACTTC
d_gene: -; j_gene: TRBJ1-1; abundance: many; v_gene: TRBV7-6; CDR3aa: CASSVGRGVNTEAFF; CDR3nt: TGTGCCAGCAGCGTGGGGCGGGGTGTAAACACTGAAGCTTTCTTT
d_gene: -; j_gene: TRBJ2-1; abundance: -; v_gene: TRBV20-1; CDR3aa: CSARAILSGHSYNEQFF; CDR3nt: TGCAGTGCTAGAGCCATACTCAGCGGGCACTCCTACAATGAGCAGTTCTTC
d_gene: TRBD1; j_gene: TRBJ2-5; abundance: -; v_gene: TRBV4-1; CDR3aa: CASSKQGQETQYF; CDR3nt: TGCGCCAGCAGCAAACAGGGGCAAGAGACCCAGTACTTC
d_gene: TRBD2; j_gene: TRBJ2-1; abundance: -; v_gene: TRBV18; CDR3aa: CASSRGTSGLYNEQFF; CDR3nt: TGTGCCAGCTCACGTGGGACTAGCGGACTCTACAATGAGCAGTTCTTC